This T cell receptor (beta chain) was recorded in a study of blood T cell repertoires in COVID-19. Background on the study: Some COVID-19 samples were acute and others convalescent; all came from the United States, Italy and Spain. T cells, B-cell-depleted T cells, or PBMCs provided the cDNA or gDNA that served as material.

J gave up 2 bases and V 4 bases, and 2 bases lay outside the gene matches. Per the germline V gene, CDR1 is MDHEN and CDR2 is SYDVKM. The CDR3 is 15 amino acids. The assay was immunoSEQ multiplex PCR, and TCRdb's table has in-frame clones only and misses some. The repertoire holds about 170,000 clones, approximately 86% seen once, with roughly 3.4% in the top ten. The sample was peripheral blood. The receptor's source is a man between 65 and 79 years old with acute or convalescent COVID-19. The chain employs TRBV28 and TRBJ2-6, with 7 bases aligning to TRBD1. CDR3 amino acids: CASSSQGAGANVLTF. As DNA, the CDR3 is TGTGCCAGCAGTTCTCAGGGGGCTGGGGCCAACGTCCTGACTTTC.